A single sample gave rise to the 28 T cell receptor beta chains below, sequenced in a study of read filtering for tumor transcriptome and immune sequencing. Molecular barcoded adaptors covering alpha/delta and beta/gamma chains were used on approximately 400 ng RNA. One entry per CDR3 protein results from TCRdb running MiXCR on the reads. Counted here are some 130,000 distinct CDR3 sequences, over 10% occurring once; the ten biggest clones make up approximately 10%. The sample comprised a population of CD138-negative cells sorted from bone marrow. These receptors were collected from a donor at least 40 years old with multiple myeloma.

The chain recombines TRBV7-8 with TRBJ2-2; D unresolved. The CDR3 has 14 amino acids. In germline, CDR1 is SGHVS, CDR2 FQNEAQ. V lost 5 bases and J lost 6, with 13 bases in between. The CDR3 is CASSTTSSPGELFF. The CDR3 DNA reads TGTGCCAGCAGCACAACCAGCTCCCCCGGGGAGCTGTTTTTT.

The J gene is TRBJ2-3, the V gene TRBV12-3 or TRBV12-4, with D possibly called TRBD1 or TRBD2 (6 bases each). The CDR3 length is 15 residues. V lost 3 bases and J 6 bases, leaving 16 bases between the germline ends. DNA of the CDR3: TGTGCCAGCAGTTTTTTGGGGGGCCCACCGGATACGCAGTATTTT. Protein sequence: CASSFLGGPPDTQYF.

In its sample, this clonotype was seen many times. The rearrangement joins TRBV7-9 to TRBJ1-1; a weak D match, TRBD1 (5 bases). Trimming removed 2 bases at V and 1 base at J, with 8 bases between. Germline V lookup: CDR1 SEHNR, CDR2 FQNEAQ (reference sequence). The length of the CDR3 is 14 residues. The CDR3 is CASSLMRGNTEAFF. DNA for the CDR3: TGTGCCAGCAGCTTAATGAGGGGGAACACTGAAGCTTTCTTT.

This clonotype was observed at least ten times. The chain joins TRBV3-1 to TRBJ2-1; 13 bases match TRBD2. CDR1 is LGHDT and CDR2 is YNNKEL in the germline V gene (reference sequence). The junction had 1 base not matched to a gene; V was cut back by 6 bases and J by 5 bases. This CDR3 spans 14 amino acids. In DNA form, the CDR3 reads TGTGCCAGCAGGGGACTAGCGGGGCACAATGAGCAGTTCTTC. Protein sequence: CASRGLAGHNEQFF.

This clonotype has ten or more counts. The chain recombines TRBV3-1 with TRBJ2-1; 8 positions match TRBD1. CDR1 LGHDT and CDR2 YNNKEL come from the germline V gene (reference sequence). The CDR3 extends over 16 amino acids. Trimming at V came to 6 bases and at J to 4 bases, leaving 11 bases not matched to a gene. CDR3 DNA: TGTGCCAGCAGAGTAGGACAGGGAGGTTGGTACAATGAGCAGTTCTTC. It encodes CASRVGQGGWYNEQFF.

This clonotype was seen ten or more times. The J gene is TRBJ2-1, the V gene TRBV27; 7 nucleotides match TRBD1. This CDR3 has 14 residues. V shed 5 bases and J 5 bases; nucleotides not matched to a gene: 6. Germline lookup yields CDR1 MNHEY and CDR2 SMNVEV (reference sequence). Here the CDR3 reads CASSPRDSHNEQFF. CDR3 sequence (DNA): TGTGCCAGCAGTCCCCGGGACAGTCACAATGAGCAGTTCTTC.

Remarks on this clonotype: The junction shows a germline mismatch at one end, possibly a read error. The chain joins TRBV4-1 to TRBJ2-1; 10 nucleotides align to TRBD2. CDR1 and CDR2 from the germline V gene are MGHRA and YSYEKL. The CDR3 has 15 residues. In DNA form, the CDR3 reads TGCGCAAGCACAGCGGAGGCTAGCGGGAGCAATGAGCAGTTCTTC. This translates into CASTAEASGSNEQFF.

This clonotype has a count of ten or more. Written as DNA, the CDR3 is TGCAGTGCTAGAGATTCCCCATTTCAACCCCAGCATTTT. Its protein product is CSARDSPFQPQHF. This chain links TRBV20-1 with TRBJ1-5; D not resolved. The CDR3 is 13 residues long. The ends were cut back, 0 bases at V and 10 bases at J, with 13 bases in the middle. Germline V lookup: CDR1 DFQATT, CDR2 SNEGSKA (reference sequence).

At least ten counts were recorded for this clonotype. The chain carries TRBV28 and TRBJ1-2; D perhaps matches TRBD1 (5 bases). CDR1 MDHEN and CDR2 SYDVKM come from the germline V gene. The length of the CDR3 is 13 residues. Trimming pared 6 bases from V and 2 bases from J, leaving 10 bases between. CDR3 amino acids: CASRRQPNYGYTF. DNA for the CDR3: TGTGCCAGCAGAAGACAGCCAAACTATGGCTACACCTTC.

This clonotype came up many times. This rearrangement joins TRBV28 to TRBJ1-2; D is ambiguous. The CDR3 extends over 12 amino acids. In germline, CDR1 is MDHEN, CDR2 SYDVKM. Trimming removed 8 bases from V and 4 bases from J, with 11 bases in between. The CDR3 DNA sequence: TGTGCCAGCGGCTGGGTGAGCTATGGCTACACCTTC. This sequence encodes CASGWVSYGYTF.

This clonotype came up many times. The rearrangement links TRBV6-6 to TRBJ2-7; D possibly corresponds to TRBD1 (5 bases). The length of the CDR3 is 15 residues. Trimming left V 0 bases short and J 7 bases short, with 16 bases between. Germline loops: CDR1 MNHNY, CDR2 SVGAGI (reference sequence). The CDR3, as DNA: TGTGCCAGCAGTTACTCAGGGGCAGGAGAGCCAGAGCAGTACTTC. This sequence encodes CASSYSGAGEPEQYF.

This clonotype was picked up many times. The CDR3 DNA sequence: TGTGCCAGCAGCTTATTTGGTAGCGGTCCTAGCACAGATACGCAGTATTTT. This gives the protein CASSLFGSGPSTDTQYF. The rearrangement joins TRBV7-2 to TRBJ2-3, with D tentatively TRBD2 (6 bases). The CDR3 contains 17 residues. CDR1 and CDR2 from the germline V gene are SGHTA and FQGNSA. V was cut by 2 bases and J by 0 bases, with 15 bases left in between.

This clonotype was seen repeatedly, ten times or more. CDR3: CSASGRGGGQDTQYF. CDR3 in DNA: TGCAGTGCTAGCGGTCGCGGCGGGGGGCAAGATACGCAGTATTTT. The V call is TRBV20-1, the J call TRBJ2-3, with TRBD2 identical over 8 bases. This CDR3 is built from 15 residues. Trimming cost V 3 bases and J 5 bases; bases outside gene matches: 10. Germline CDR1 reads DFQATT; CDR2 reads SNEGSKA (reference sequence).

A note on this clonotype: A much larger clone lies a single base off, so this may be a read error. The chain carries TRBV29-1 and TRBJ2-3; D is uncertain. With 0 bases removed from V and 6 bases from J, the gap between germline ends came to 10 bases. Germline loops: CDR1 SQVTM, CDR2 ANQGSEA. The CDR3 is made up of 13 amino acids. CDR3 region: CSVEEVQDDTQYF. Here the CDR3 DNA reads TGCAGCGTTGAAGAGGTTCAGGACGATACGCAGTATTTT.

For this clonotype: A single base separates this from a much larger clone, so it may be a read error. The chain carries TRBV6-6 and TRBJ1-5; 11 bases are a match to TRBD1. Unmatched junction bases numbered 2, after V lost 6 bases and J lost 7 bases. Germline CDR1 reads MNHNY; CDR2 reads SVGAGI (reference sequence). The CDR3 has 13 amino acids. CDR3 nucleotide sequence: TGTGCCAGCAGGGGGACAGGGGGGCAGCCCCAGCATTTT. This encodes CASRGTGGQPQHF.

This chain joins TRBV7-8 and TRBJ2-1; maybe TRBD1 (5 bases). Germline V gives CDR1 SGHVS, CDR2 FQNEAQ. This CDR3 has 15 residues. V was cut by 6 bases and J by 1 base, with 13 bases left in between. The CDR3 is CASRIQAWSYNEQFF. The CDR3 nucleotides are TGTGCCAGCAGGATACAGGCCTGGTCCTACAATGAGCAGTTCTTC.

This clonotype has ten or more counts. V usage is TRBV29-1 and J usage is TRBJ2-1; 7 positions agree with TRBD1. The CDR3 length is 14 residues. CDR1 SQVTM and CDR2 ANQGSEA come from the germline V gene. The J segment lost 4 bases and the V segment lost 4 bases, leaving 7 bases of the junction unmatched. DNA for the CDR3: TGCAGCGTTGTGCCACAGGGGAATTACAATGAGCAGTTCTTC. Amino acid sequence: CSVVPQGNYNEQFF.

This clonotype was found many times. The genes are TRBV6-2 or TRBV6-3 and TRBJ1-1; D unresolved. V was cut by 4 bases and J by 6 bases, with 9 bases left in between. The CDR3 covers 12 residues. Per germline, CDR1 MNHEY and CDR2 SVGEGT. Here the CDR3 reads CASSFTLAEAFF. The CDR3 region has the DNA TGTGCCAGCAGTTTTACACTCGCTGAAGCTTTCTTT.

This clonotype was seen only once. One end of the junction fails to match germline, which may point to a read error. The V call is TRBV9, the J call TRBJ2-3; D gene ambiguous. The CDR3 spans 14 residues. The germline V gene has CDR1 SGDLS and CDR2 YYNGEE. DNA for the CDR3: TGTGCCAGCAGCGCCCACGAATTTACAGATACGCGGTATTTT. Encoded protein: CASSAHEFTDTRYF.

Ten or more counts support this clonotype. This chain links TRBV6-1 with TRBJ2-3; perhaps TRBD2 as D (6 bases). The germline gives CDR1 MNHNS, CDR2 SASEGT. The CDR3 sequence is 16 residues long. V was clipped by 8 bases and J by 0 bases, with 18 bases between them. CDR3 bases: TGTGCCAGCGGACTACGGGTAGCGACTAGCACAGATACGCAGTATTTT. This gives the protein CASGLRVATSTDTQYF.

This clonotype was detected many times. The chain is built from TRBV18 and TRBJ2-2; tentatively, D is TRBD1 (6 bases). CDR3 size: 16 residues. The V gene lost 2 bases and the J gene lost 1 base, with 11 bases spanning the gap. The germline CDR1 and CDR2 sequences are KGHSH and LQKENI. CDR3 in DNA: TGTGCCAGCTCACCAGTCCGACAGGAGAACACCGGGGAGCTGTTTTTT. Amino acids: CASSPVRQENTGELFF.

Points on this clonotype: A much larger clonotype is one base distant, so this may be a read error. The V gene is TRBV6-5, the J gene TRBJ2-5; the D gene is possibly TRBD2 (5 bases). The CDR3 totals 14 residues. Per germline, CDR1 MNHEY and CDR2 SVGAGI. CDR3 protein: CASAGVLYQGTQYF. CDR3 DNA sequence: TGTGCCAGCGCGGGCGTGCTATACCAAGGGACCCAGTACTTC.

A note on this clonotype: A read error may be the cause here, since a much bigger clone is one base away. The missing conserved phenylalanine or tryptophan at the end of this CDR3 makes a read error likely. The V call is TRBV6-1, the J call TRBJ1-6; D unresolved. Germline-derived CDR1 and CDR2 are MNHNS and SASEGT. This CDR3 region has 13 residues. V dropped 5 bases and J dropped 8 bases, with 10 bases sitting between them. As DNA, the CDR3 is TGTGCCAGCAGTTACGCAGAAGATTCACCCCTCCACCTT. Protein product: CASSYAEDSPLHL.

Note on this clonotype: This may be a read error, as it is one base from a much larger clone. This chain uses TRBV29-1 with TRBJ1-2, with TRBD1 matching 9 bases. V lost 8 bases, J lost 4 bases, and 14 bases stayed unmatched. Germline V gene lookup returns CDR1 SQVTM and CDR2 ANQGSEA. This CDR3 is built from 15 residues. The CDR3 reads CSTYSVRQGGYGYTF. The DNA for the CDR3 is TGCAGCACCTACTCCGTCAGACAGGGGGGCTATGGCTACACCTTC.

The CDR3 sequence is CASSFRGRGPTGELFF. CDR3 sequence (DNA): TGTGCCAGCAGCTTCCGGGGCAGGGGTCCAACCGGGGAGCTGTTTTTT. J is TRBJ2-2 and V is TRBV7-2; D perhaps matches TRBD1 (6 bases). The CDR3 contains 16 residues. Germline values: CDR1 SGHTA, CDR2 FQGNSA. The germline V and J ends were trimmed by 3 bases and 5 bases, with 16 bases remaining between them.

The chain carries TRBV6-5 and TRBJ2-3; D remains unclear. The CDR3 has 11 amino acids. The germline V gene encodes CDR1 MNHEY and CDR2 SVGAGI. The V and J ends lost 8 bases and 4 bases respectively, with 7 bases between them. The DNA for the CDR3 is TGTGCCAGCCGGTTATCAGATACGCAGTATTTT. Protein product: CASRLSDTQYF.

At least ten counts were recorded for this clonotype. The J gene is TRBJ2-1, the V gene TRBV7-3, with TRBD1 identical over 11 bases. The CDR3 length is 16 residues. Germline lookup yields CDR1 SGHTA and CDR2 FQGTGA. V was clipped by 2 bases and J by 4 bases; unmatched bases: 4. The CDR3 DNA reads as TGTGCCAGCAGCTTACGGACAGGGGGCGCGTACAATGAGCAGTTCTTC. Translated, it gives CASSLRTGGAYNEQFF.

The V and J genes are TRBV20-1 and TRBJ2-7, with 11 positions matching TRBD2. The CDR3 is 14 amino acids. The germline V gene encodes CDR1 DFQATT and CDR2 SNEGSKA (reference sequence). The V and J ends lost 5 bases and 6 bases, in that order; junction bases with no gene match: 9. The CDR3 DNA reads as TGCAGTGCTGACACCGGACTAGCGGGTGTCGAGCAGTACTTC. Translation gives CSADTGLAGVEQYF.